A single sample is the source of the 5 T cell receptor beta chains below, sequenced in a study of T-cell reconstitution after alpha-beta-depleted transplantation in children. Unique molecular identifiers tagged the TCRbeta library. TCRdb passed the PCR reads through MiXCR, listing each CDR3 protein once. The top ten clones hold about 5% of a sample with some 830,000 distinct CDR3 sequences, about 16% of them seen once. Source: PBMCs, mostly from graft donor cells, taken 360 days after TCRalphabeta/CD19-depleted stem cell transplant. The receptor source for this set is a male patient between 5 and 17 years old who had a stem cell transplant for acute lymphoblastic leukemia, so the T cells may come from the graft donor.

In this sample, this clonotype turned up a few times. The chain carries TRBV24-1 and TRBJ2-5; D possibly corresponds to TRBD1 (6 bases). This CDR3 spans 14 amino acids. Germline V gene lookup returns CDR1 KGHDR and CDR2 SFDVKD. Trimming cost V 3 bases and J 5 bases, with 12 bases left between them. CDR3 protein: CATSDNAGVETQYF. CDR3 nucleotide sequence: TGTGCCACCAGTGATAATGCAGGGGTGGAGACCCAGTACTTC.

This clonotype was counted a few times. The chain couples TRBV24-1 to TRBJ2-1; no definite D call. CDR3 size: 13 residues. Trimming removed 4 bases from V and 4 bases from J, with 7 bases in between. In germline, CDR1 is KGHDR, CDR2 SFDVKD. CDR3 sequence (DNA): TGTGCCACCAGTGACCCCCAGTACAATGAGCAGTTCTTC. It specifies CATSDPQYNEQFF.

In DNA, the CDR3 is TGTGCCACCAGTGATTCCTTGACAGGGAGGGGGGCCAAAAACATTCAGTACTTC. Translating gives CATSDSLTGRGAKNIQYF. The gene calls are TRBV24-1 and TRBJ2-4; D assignment may be TRBD1 or TRBD2 (7 bases each). The V end lost 2 bases, the J end lost 1 base, and 17 bases lay between the germline ends. The CDR3 length is 18 residues. Germline V CDR1 and CDR2: KGHDR, SFDVKD.

The chain couples TRBV6-2 or TRBV6-3 to TRBJ2-7, with 7 bases aligning to TRBD1. The CDR3 is made up of 15 amino acids. V lost 6 bases, J lost 2 bases, and 10 bases stayed unmatched. Germline V CDR1 and CDR2: MNHEY, SVGEGT. CDR3 in amino acids: CASSQPTGNAYEQYF. The CDR3 bases are TGTGCCAGCAGCCAACCGACAGGGAACGCCTACGAGCAGTACTTC.

This clonotype was counted only a few times. The chain is built from TRBV24-1 and TRBJ2-1; 8 bases are a match to TRBD2. V dropped 3 bases and J dropped 9; count of bases not matched to a gene: 12. The germline V gene encodes CDR1 KGHDR and CDR2 SFDVKD. The CDR3 spans 16 residues. The CDR3 loop reads CATSDPTSASPREQFF. The CDR3 DNA sequence: TGTGCCACCAGTGATCCGACTAGCGCGAGTCCCCGTGAGCAGTTCTTC.